This paragraph reports one TCR beta chain. Its specificity is not known. The repertoire was sequenced with immunoSEQ multiplex PCR; TCRdb's copy has only in-frame clones and lacks some. The repertoire consists of around 96,000 clones, with 92% occurring once and the leading ten covering 0.17%. These data originate in a study of graft-versus-host responses after intestinal transplantation. Study as a whole: Grafts that recipients had were multivisceral, liver-intestinal, or isolated intestinal transplants.

Germline V gene data show CDR1 as SGHRS and CDR2 as YFSETQ. J was trimmed by 5 bases and V by 2 bases; bases with no gene match: 4. The CDR3 has 15 amino acids. General study findings and limits: Those patients showing graft-donor T cell macrochimerism displayed high graft-versus-host to host-versus-graft clonal ratios in allografts.

The genes are TRBV5-1 and TRBJ1-6, with 7 positions matching TRBD1. Here the sequenced sample was unstimulated CD4+ T cells sorted from spleen or lymph node cells, taken before intestinal transplant. The clonotype was recovered from a human donor who received an intestinal transplant. CDR3 sequence (DNA): TGCGCCAGCAGCTTCGGGACAGAAAATAATTCACCCCTCCACTTT. Translation: CASSFGTENNSPLHF.